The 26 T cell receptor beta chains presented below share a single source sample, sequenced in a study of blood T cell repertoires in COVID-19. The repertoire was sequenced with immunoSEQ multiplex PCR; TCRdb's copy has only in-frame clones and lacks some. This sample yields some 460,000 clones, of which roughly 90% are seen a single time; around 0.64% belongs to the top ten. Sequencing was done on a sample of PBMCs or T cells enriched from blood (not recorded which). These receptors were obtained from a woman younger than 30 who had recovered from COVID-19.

The CDR3 nucleotides read TGTGCCTGGAGCACTTCGCAAGAGACCCAGTACTTC. The encoded protein is CAWSTSQETQYF. The V call is TRBV30, the J call TRBJ2-5; D unclear. The V end was cut by 3 bases, the J end by 2 bases, with 7 bases between. This CDR3 region has 12 residues. Per the germline V gene, CDR1 is GTSNPN and CDR2 is SVGIG (reference sequence).

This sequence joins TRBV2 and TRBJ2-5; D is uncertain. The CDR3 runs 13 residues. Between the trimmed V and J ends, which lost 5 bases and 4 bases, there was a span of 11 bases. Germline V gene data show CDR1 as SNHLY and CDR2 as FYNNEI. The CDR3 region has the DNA TGTGCCAGCAGTCGGAGTGAATCAGAGACCCAGTACTTC. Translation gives CASSRSESETQYF.

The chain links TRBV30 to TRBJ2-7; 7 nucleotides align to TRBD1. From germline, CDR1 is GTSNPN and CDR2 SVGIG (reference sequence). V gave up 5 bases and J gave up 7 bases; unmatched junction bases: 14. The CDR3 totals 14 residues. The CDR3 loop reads CAWSRGLQRAEQYF. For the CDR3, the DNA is TGTGCCTGGTCCAGGGGGTTACAGCGCGCGGAGCAGTACTTC.

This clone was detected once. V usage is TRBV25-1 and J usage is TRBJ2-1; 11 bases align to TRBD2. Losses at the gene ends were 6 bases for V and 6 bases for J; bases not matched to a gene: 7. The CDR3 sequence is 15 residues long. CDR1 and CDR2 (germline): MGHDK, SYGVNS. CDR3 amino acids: CASSLTSGVINEQFF. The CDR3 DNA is TGTGCCAGCAGCCTGACTAGCGGGGTCATCAATGAGCAGTTCTTC.

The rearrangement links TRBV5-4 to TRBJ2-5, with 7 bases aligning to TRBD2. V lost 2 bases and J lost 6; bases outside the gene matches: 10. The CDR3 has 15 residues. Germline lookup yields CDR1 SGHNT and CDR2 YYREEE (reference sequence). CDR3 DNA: TGTGCCAGCAGCTTATTCGGGGGAGGGGTTCAGACCCAGTACTTC. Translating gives CASSLFGGGVQTQYF.

The DNA for the CDR3 is TGTGCCAGCAACCCGGGGGGGATTTACGAGCAGTACTTC. It specifies CASNPGGIYEQYF. This rearrangement joins TRBV2 to TRBJ2-7; 8 bases fit TRBD2. Germline V gives CDR1 SNHLY, CDR2 FYNNEI. This CDR3 contains 13 residues. After removal of 7 bases from V and 4 bases from J, the junction contained 6 bases not matched to a gene.

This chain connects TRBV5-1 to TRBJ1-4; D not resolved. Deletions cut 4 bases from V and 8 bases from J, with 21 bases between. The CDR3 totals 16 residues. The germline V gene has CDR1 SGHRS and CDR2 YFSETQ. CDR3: CASSPYGEMGWEKLFF. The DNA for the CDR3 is TGCGCCAGCAGCCCGTACGGGGAAATGGGGTGGGAAAAACTGTTTTTT.

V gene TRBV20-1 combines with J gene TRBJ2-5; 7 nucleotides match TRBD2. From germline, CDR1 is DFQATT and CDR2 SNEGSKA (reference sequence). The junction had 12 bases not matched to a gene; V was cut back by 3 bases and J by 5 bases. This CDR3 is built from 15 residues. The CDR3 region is CSASLSGVGQETQYF. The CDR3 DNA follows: TGCAGTGCTAGTTTGAGCGGGGTAGGTCAGGAGACCCAGTACTTC.

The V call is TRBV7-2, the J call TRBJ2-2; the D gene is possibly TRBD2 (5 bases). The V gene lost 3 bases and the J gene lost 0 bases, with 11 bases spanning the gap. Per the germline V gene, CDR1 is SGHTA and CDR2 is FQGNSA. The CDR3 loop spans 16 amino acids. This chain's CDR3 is CASSFQSGTNTGELFF. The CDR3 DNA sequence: TGTGCCAGCAGCTTTCAGAGCGGCACGAACACCGGGGAGCTGTTTTTT.

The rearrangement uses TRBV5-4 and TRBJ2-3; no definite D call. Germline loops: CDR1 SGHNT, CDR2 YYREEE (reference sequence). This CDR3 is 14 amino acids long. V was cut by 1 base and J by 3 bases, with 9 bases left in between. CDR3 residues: CASSLTKATDTQYF. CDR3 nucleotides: TGTGCCAGCAGCTTGACTAAAGCTACAGATACGCAGTATTTT.

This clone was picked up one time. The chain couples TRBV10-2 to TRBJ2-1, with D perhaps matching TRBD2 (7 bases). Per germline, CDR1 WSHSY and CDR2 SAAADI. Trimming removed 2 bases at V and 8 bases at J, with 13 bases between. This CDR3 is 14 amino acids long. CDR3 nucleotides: TGCGCCAGCAGTGAGGCGGGGGCGGAGGATGAGCAGTTCTTC. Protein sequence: CASSEAGAEDEQFF.

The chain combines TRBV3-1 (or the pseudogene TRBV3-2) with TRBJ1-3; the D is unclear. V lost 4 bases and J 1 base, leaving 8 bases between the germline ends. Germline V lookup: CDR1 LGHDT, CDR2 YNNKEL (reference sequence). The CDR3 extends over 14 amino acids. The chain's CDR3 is CASSLSLSGNTIYF. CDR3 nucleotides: TGTGCCAGCAGCCTAAGCCTATCTGGAAACACCATATATTTT.

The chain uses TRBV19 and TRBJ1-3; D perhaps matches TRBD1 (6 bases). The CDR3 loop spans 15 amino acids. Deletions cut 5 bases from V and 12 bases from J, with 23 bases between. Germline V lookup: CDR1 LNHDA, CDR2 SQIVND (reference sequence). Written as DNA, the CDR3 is TGTGCCAGTAGTTCTGCGGGACACCCCGGGGGGGGCATATATTTT. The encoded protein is CASSSAGHPGGGIYF.

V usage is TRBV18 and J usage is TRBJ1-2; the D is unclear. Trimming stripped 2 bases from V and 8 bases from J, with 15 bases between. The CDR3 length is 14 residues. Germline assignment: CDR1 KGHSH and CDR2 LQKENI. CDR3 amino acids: CASSPGEGASGYTF. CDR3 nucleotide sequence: TGTGCCAGCTCACCAGGGGAGGGAGCCAGCGGCTACACCTTC. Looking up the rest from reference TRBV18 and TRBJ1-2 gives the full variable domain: NAGVMQNPRHLVRRRGQEARLRCSPMKGHSHVYWYRQLPEEGLKFMVYLQKENIIDESGMPKERFSAEFPKEGPSILRIQQVVRGDSAAYFCASSPGEGASGYTFGSGTRLTVV.

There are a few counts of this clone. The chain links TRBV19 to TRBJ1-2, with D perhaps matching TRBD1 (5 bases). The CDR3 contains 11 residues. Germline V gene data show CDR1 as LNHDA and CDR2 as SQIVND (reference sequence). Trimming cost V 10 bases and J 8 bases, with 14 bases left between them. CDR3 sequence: CATTRDLGYTF. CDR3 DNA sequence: TGTGCCACCACCCGGGACTTGGGCTACACCTTC.

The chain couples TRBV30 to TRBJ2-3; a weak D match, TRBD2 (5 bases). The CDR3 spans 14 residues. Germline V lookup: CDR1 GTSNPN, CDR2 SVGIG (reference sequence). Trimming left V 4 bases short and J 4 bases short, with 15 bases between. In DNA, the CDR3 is TGTGCCTGGACCAGCGGCGAACGCCCAGATACGCAGTATTTT. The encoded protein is CAWTSGERPDTQYF.

The CDR3 loop reads CASSQDHYGYGGIQYF. CDR3 nucleotide sequence: TGCGCCAGCAGCCAAGATCACTATGGCTATGGCGGCATTCAGTACTTC. The chain couples TRBV4-1 to TRBJ2-4, with D uncertain. The CDR3 is 16 amino acids. Germline V gene lookup returns CDR1 MGHRA and CDR2 YSYEKL. V was clipped by 0 bases and J by 9 bases, with 18 bases between them.

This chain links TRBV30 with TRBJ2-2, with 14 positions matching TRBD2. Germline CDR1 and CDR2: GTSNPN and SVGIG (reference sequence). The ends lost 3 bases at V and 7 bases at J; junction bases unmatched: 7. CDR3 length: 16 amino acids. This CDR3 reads CAWSPTSGGVDGELFF. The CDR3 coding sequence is TGTGCCTGGAGCCCGACTAGCGGGGGGGTGGACGGGGAGCTGTTTTTT. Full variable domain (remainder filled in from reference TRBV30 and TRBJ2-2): SQTIHQWPATLVQPVGSPLSLECTVEGTSNPNLYWYRQAAGRGLQLLFYSVGIGQISSEVPQNLSASRPQDRQFILSSKKLLLSDSGFYLCAWSPTSGGVDGELFFGEGSRLTVL.

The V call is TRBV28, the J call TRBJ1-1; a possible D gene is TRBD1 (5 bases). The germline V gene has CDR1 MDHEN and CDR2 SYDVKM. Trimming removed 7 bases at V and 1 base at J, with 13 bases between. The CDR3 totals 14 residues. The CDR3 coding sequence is TGTGCCAGCATAATACAGGCCCCGAACACTGAAGCTTTCTTT. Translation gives CASIIQAPNTEAFF.

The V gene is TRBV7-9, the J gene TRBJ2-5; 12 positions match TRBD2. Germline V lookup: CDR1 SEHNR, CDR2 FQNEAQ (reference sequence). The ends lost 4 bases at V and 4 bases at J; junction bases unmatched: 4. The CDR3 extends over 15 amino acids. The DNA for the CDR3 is TGTGCCAGCAGCTCCGGACTAGCGGGAATAGAGACCCAGTACTTC. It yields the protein CASSSGLAGIETQYF.

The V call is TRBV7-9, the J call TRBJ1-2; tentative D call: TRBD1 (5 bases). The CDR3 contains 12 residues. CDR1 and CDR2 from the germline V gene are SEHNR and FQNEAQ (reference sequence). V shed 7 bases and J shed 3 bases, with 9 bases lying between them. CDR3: CASTRGDYGYTF. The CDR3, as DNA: TGTGCCAGCACCCGGGGGGACTATGGCTACACCTTC.

The CDR3 DNA reads as TGTGCCAGCAGCCATGCCCCAACTAGGAAGGACACCGGGGAGCTGTTTTTT. It translates to CASSHAPTRKDTGELFF. The chain joins TRBV9 to TRBJ2-2; tentative D call: TRBD2 (5 bases). This CDR3 comprises 17 residues. Germline V gives CDR1 SGDLS, CDR2 YYNGEE. V gave up 4 bases and J gave up 3 bases, with 19 bases separating them.

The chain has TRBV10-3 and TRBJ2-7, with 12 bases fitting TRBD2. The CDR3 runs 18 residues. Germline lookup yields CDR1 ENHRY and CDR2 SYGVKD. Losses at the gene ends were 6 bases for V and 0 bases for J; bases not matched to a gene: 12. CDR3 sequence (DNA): TGTGCCATCAGGGGAACGACTAGCGGGGGACCCAGCTCCTACGAGCAGTACTTC. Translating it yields CAIRGTTSGGPSSYEQYF.

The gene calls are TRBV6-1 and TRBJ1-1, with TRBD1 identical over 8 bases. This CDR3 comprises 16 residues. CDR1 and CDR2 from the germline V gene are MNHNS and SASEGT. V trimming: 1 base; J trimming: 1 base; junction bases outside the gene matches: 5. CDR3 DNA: TGTGCCAGCAGTGAAGATACCGGGACAGGGAACACTGAAGCTTTCTTT. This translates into CASSEDTGTGNTEAFF.

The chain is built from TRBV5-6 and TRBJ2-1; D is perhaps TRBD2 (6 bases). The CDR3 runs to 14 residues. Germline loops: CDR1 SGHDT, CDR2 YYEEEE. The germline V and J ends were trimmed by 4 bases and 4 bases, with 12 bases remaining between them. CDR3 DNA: TGTGCCAGCAGCCGACTAGAAAGGTACAATGAGCAGTTCTTC. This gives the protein CASSRLERYNEQFF.

The CDR3 DNA reads as TGTGCCAGCAGTGAAACCCGACAGGGGTGGGAACCCCTCCACTTT. It codes for CASSETRQGWEPLHF. The chain recombines TRBV2 with TRBJ1-6, with 8 positions matching TRBD1. V lost 2 bases to trimming and J lost 12 bases; unmatched junction nucleotides: 9. CDR1 and CDR2 (germline): SNHLY, FYNNEI. This CDR3 contains 15 residues.